This record covers a single TCR beta chain. Antigen unknown. Sequenced by immunoSEQ multiplex PCR; TCRdb stores in-frame clones only, minus some. The table lists approximately 28,000 clones, 75% to 90% of them singletons. V was cut by 7 bases and J by 0 bases, with 10 bases left in between. CDR1 SNHLY and CDR2 FYNNEI come from the germline V gene. This CDR3 spans 14 amino acids. The sample belongs to a study of vaccination effects on CD4 cells after COVID-19. CD4+ T cells specific for antigen were expanded with viral peptide pools by the ViraFEST assay before sequencing. Culturing for nine to ten days preceded CD4+ T cell isolation. Either the BNT162b2 or mRNA-1273 vaccine was given to participants in two doses. The study found no prior SARS-CoV-2 infection in the vaccine recipients, who tested negative for nucleocapsid antibodies.

The chain employs TRBV2 and TRBJ1-3; D is ambiguous. Material: CD4+ T cells from PBMCs cultured with SARS-CoV-2 spike peptides, obtained after COVID-19 vaccination. This TCR was sampled from a human donor who received a COVID-19 vaccine. Some clones in this sample may be carry-over from other donors' samples. The CDR3 coding sequence is TGTGCCAGCACGTCCTCTGTCTCTGGAAACACCATATATTTT. This sequence encodes CASTSSVSGNTIYF.